A single sample gave rise to the 24 T cell receptor beta chains below, sequenced in a study of blood T cell repertoires in COVID-19. The data were produced by immunoSEQ multiplex PCR, yet TCRdb's version contains in-frame clones alone and is incomplete. The data hold roughly 65,000 clones, with roughly 84% observed a single time. The sequenced sample was peripheral blood. All receptors come from a man aged 50 to 60 with acute or convalescent COVID-19.

The DNA for the CDR3 is TGTGCCAGCAGCCCCCGGGGACTAGCCGGCACCGGGGAGCTGTTTTTT. Amino acids: CASSPRGLAGTGELFF. The chain recombines TRBV9 with TRBJ2-2; the match to TRBD2 covers 9 bases. Per the germline V gene, CDR1 is SGDLS and CDR2 is YYNGEE. With V trimmed by 4 bases and J by 4 bases, 8 bases remained unmatched. The CDR3 totals 16 residues. Filled out from reference TRBV9 and TRBJ2-2, the complete variable domain reads DSGVTQTPKHLITATGQRVTLRCSPRSGDLSVYWYQQSLDQGLQFLIQYYNGEERAKGNILERFSAQQFPDLHSELNLSSLELGDSALYFCASSPRGLAGTGELFFGEGSRLTVL.

This clone was seen a few times. The chain couples TRBV11-2 to TRBJ2-7; D may be TRBD1 (5 bases). The CDR3 is made up of 14 amino acids. The ends were cut back, 1 base at V and 3 bases at J, with 10 bases in the middle. Germline V lookup: CDR1 SGHAT, CDR2 FQNNGV. Here the CDR3 DNA reads TGTGCCAGCAGCTTAGGGGTCAGGGTCTACGAGCAGTACTTC. This encodes CASSLGVRVYEQYF. Together with reference TRBV11-2 and TRBJ2-7, the CDR3 gives the full variable domain: EAGVAQSPRYKIIEKRQSVAFWCNPISGHATLYWYQQILGQGPKLLIQFQNNGVVDDSQLPKDRFSAERLKGVDSTLKIQPAKLEDSAVYLCASSLGVRVYEQYFGPGTRLTVT.

The chain couples TRBV9 to TRBJ2-1, with 8 nucleotides matching TRBD1. CDR1 and CDR2 (germline): SGDLS, YYNGEE. With V trimmed by 0 bases and J by 4 bases, 6 bases remained unmatched. The CDR3 has 16 residues. The DNA of the CDR3 is TGTGCCAGCAGCGTAGTAGGGGACAGGCCGTACAATGAGCAGTTCTTC. Encoded protein: CASSVVGDRPYNEQFF.

The gene calls are TRBV7-9 and TRBJ1-5; 7 bases fit TRBD1. Germline V CDR1 and CDR2: SEHNR, FQNEAQ (reference sequence). CDR3 length: 15 residues. J gave up 0 bases and V 4 bases, and 3 bases lay outside the gene matches. The CDR3 nucleotides read TGTGCCAGCAGCTCGACAGGGTATAGCAATCAGCCCCAGCATTTT. This sequence encodes CASSSTGYSNQPQHF.

The chain uses TRBV12-3 or TRBV12-4 and TRBJ2-7; D is undetermined. This CDR3 spans 11 amino acids. The germline V and J ends were trimmed by 4 bases and 3 bases, with 4 bases remaining between them. Here the CDR3 reads CASSWSYEQYF. The CDR3 coding sequence is TGTGCCAGCAGTTGGAGCTACGAGCAGTACTTC.

The rearrangement links TRBV7-9 to TRBJ2-7, with D perhaps matching TRBD2 (6 bases). This CDR3 has 13 residues. V shed 3 bases and J shed 6 bases, with 12 bases lying between them. Germline-derived CDR1 and CDR2 are SEHNR and FQNEAQ (reference sequence). DNA of the CDR3: TGTGCCAGCAGCTTGGGGGAGGATCCCGAGCAGTACTTC. Translated, it gives CASSLGEDPEQYF.

The rearrangement joins TRBV5-4 to TRBJ2-3, with 14 nucleotides matching TRBD2. CDR3 length equals 18 residues. Per the germline V gene, CDR1 is SGHNT and CDR2 is YYREEE (reference sequence). V was clipped by 5 bases and J by 0 bases; unmatched bases: 8. The CDR3 is CASRAGLAGAPSTDTQYF. In nucleotides, the CDR3 is TGTGCCAGCAGGGCGGGACTAGCGGGGGCGCCTAGCACAGATACGCAGTATTTT.

The V and J genes are TRBV3-1 (or the pseudogene TRBV3-2) and TRBJ2-7, with TRBD2 matching over 8 bases. The CDR3 loop spans 17 amino acids. Germline trimming cut 4 bases from V and 0 bases from J; bases unmatched to any gene: 11. The V gene's germline CDR1 is LGHDT and CDR2 YNNKEL (reference sequence). CDR3 DNA: TGTGCCAGCAGCCCTTTACAATCTAGCGGGTTCTCCTACGAGCAGTACTTC. Translation gives CASSPLQSSGFSYEQYF.

The J gene is TRBJ2-3, the V gene TRBV7-9; 8 bases align to TRBD1. V trimming: 3 bases; J trimming: 1 base; junction bases outside the gene matches: 3. The CDR3 extends over 15 amino acids. The germline CDR1 and CDR2 sequences are SEHNR and FQNEAQ (reference sequence). This CDR3 reads CASSFQGAGTDTQYF. CDR3 nucleotides: TGTGCCAGCAGCTTTCAGGGGGCGGGCACAGATACGCAGTATTTT. The full variable domain, in which reference TRBV7-9 and TRBJ2-3 provide the parts outside the CDR3, is DTGVSQNPRHKITKRGQNVTFRCDPISEHNRLYWYRQTLGQGPEFLTYFQNEAQLEKSRLLSDRFSAERPKGSFSTLEIQRTEQGDSAMYLCASSFQGAGTDTQYFGPGTRLTVL.

The rearrangement uses TRBV18 and TRBJ1-6, with D perhaps TRBD1 (5 bases). The V end lost 2 bases, the J end lost 7 bases, and 18 bases lay between the germline ends. This CDR3 spans 17 amino acids. The V gene's germline CDR1 is KGHSH and CDR2 LQKENI. The CDR3 nucleotides read TGTGCCAGCTCACCAACCCCGCGGGGCACCGAAAATTCACCCCTCCACTTT. This encodes CASSPTPRGTENSPLHF.

This sequence joins TRBV11-3 and TRBJ2-7; tentative D call: TRBD1 (6 bases). V was trimmed by 4 bases and J by 4 bases, leaving 11 bases between them. The CDR3 runs to 13 residues. CDR1 SGHNT and CDR2 YENEEA come from the germline V gene. The CDR3 bases are TGTGCCAGCAGCTCCGAACAGGGTTACGAGCAGTACTTC. It specifies CASSSEQGYEQYF.

CDR3 residues: CAISASQGMYEQYF. In DNA form, the CDR3 reads TGTGCCATCAGTGCAAGTCAGGGGATGTACGAGCAGTACTTC. The rearrangement links TRBV10-3 to TRBJ2-7, with a possible D match to TRBD1 (6 bases). Germline CDR1 reads ENHRY; CDR2 reads SYGVKD. The CDR3 consists of 14 residues. Trimming removed 4 bases from V and 4 bases from J, with 14 bases in between.

The chain is built from TRBV25-1 and TRBJ2-2; the match to TRBD2 covers 15 bases. Germline values: CDR1 MGHDK, CDR2 SYGVNS. This CDR3 contains 17 residues. Unmatched junction bases numbered 2, after V lost 4 bases and J lost 2 bases. CDR3 sequence reads: CASSVGLAGGNTGELFF. The CDR3, as DNA: TGTGCCAGCAGTGTGGGACTAGCGGGAGGAAACACCGGGGAGCTGTTTTTT.

This chain links TRBV9 with TRBJ2-7; the match to TRBD1 covers 9 bases. The germline CDR1 and CDR2 sequences are SGDLS and YYNGEE. The CDR3 runs to 14 residues. J gave up 4 bases and V 0 bases, and 2 bases lay outside the gene matches. The CDR3 nucleotides are TGTGCCAGCAGCGTAGGGGACAGGGAGTACGAGCAGTACTTC. Translated: CASSVGDREYEQYF.

This clone rates as medium-sized. Other DNA sequences in the sample encode the same CDR3. The gene calls are TRBV24-1 and TRBJ1-4; 7 nucleotides align to TRBD1. Germline lookup yields CDR1 KGHDR and CDR2 SFDVKD. V was clipped by 4 bases and J by 6 bases; unmatched bases: 7. The CDR3 consists of 15 residues. The CDR3 sequence is CATSETGTAHEKLFF. The CDR3 DNA reads as TGTGCCACCAGTGAGACCGGGACAGCGCATGAAAAACTGTTTTTT.

In this sample, this clone turned up a few times. V gene TRBV7-6 combines with J gene TRBJ2-2; 8 bases line up with TRBD1. J lost 6 bases, V lost 3 bases, and 9 bases had no gene match. This CDR3 is built from 16 residues. Per the germline V gene, CDR1 is SGHVS and CDR2 is FNYEAQ. The CDR3 spells CASSFLGQGVAGELFF. The CDR3 DNA sequence: TGTGCCAGCAGCTTCTTAGGACAGGGTGTCGCCGGGGAGCTGTTTTTT. The entire variable domain, with the rest obtained from reference TRBV7-6 and TRBJ2-2, is as follows: GAGVSQSPRYKVTKRGQDVALRCDPISGHVSLYWYRQALGQGPEFLTYFNYEAQQDKSGLPNDRFSAERPEGSISTLTIQRTEQRDSAMYRCASSFLGQGVAGELFFGEGSRLTVL.

This sequence joins TRBV30 and TRBJ2-7; D not certain. The CDR3 runs to 12 residues. The V end lost 4 bases, the J end lost 0 bases, and 7 bases lay between the germline ends. CDR1 is GTSNPN and CDR2 is SVGIG in the germline V gene (reference sequence). This CDR3 reads CAWKESSYEQYF. The DNA for the CDR3 is TGTGCCTGGAAGGAGAGCTCCTACGAGCAGTACTTC.

This chain uses TRBV20-1 with TRBJ1-6, with 9 positions matching TRBD1. CDR3 length equals 15 residues. CDR1 is DFQATT, CDR2 SNEGSKA, per germline (reference sequence). V lost 3 bases, J lost 7 bases, and 7 bases stayed unmatched. CDR3 coding DNA: TGCAGTGCTAGTTTTGGGACAGGGAGGAATTCACCCCTCCACTTT. Its translation: CSASFGTGRNSPLHF.

V and J are TRBV30 and TRBJ2-7, with D possibly matching TRBD1 (6 bases). The germline CDR1 and CDR2 sequences are GTSNPN and SVGIG (reference sequence). V lost 8 bases, J lost 7 bases, and 15 bases lay in between. This CDR3 comprises 11 residues. CDR3 DNA: TGTGCCGGAAACAGGGCTGGGGAGCAGTACTTC. Translating gives CAGNRAGEQYF.

In DNA form, the CDR3 reads TGTGCCAGTAGTTCCCTAGACAGGGGCTATGGCACTGAAGCTTTCTTT. Translating gives CASSSLDRGYGTEAFF. V usage is TRBV19 and J usage is TRBJ1-1; TRBD1 aligns across 8 bases. Germline trimming cut 5 bases from V and 4 bases from J; bases unmatched to any gene: 12. Germline CDR1 LNHDA, CDR2 SQIVND (reference sequence). The CDR3 runs to 16 residues. The full variable domain, rest sourced from reference TRBV19 and TRBJ1-1, is DGGITQSPKYLFRKEGQNVTLSCEQNLNHDAMYWYRQDPGQGLRLIYYSQIVNDFQKGDIAEGYSVSREKKESFPLTVTSAQKNPTAFYLCASSSLDRGYGTEAFFGQGTRLTVV.

The chain links TRBV6-5 to TRBJ1-1, with D hard to call. In germline, CDR1 is MNHEY, CDR2 SVGAGI. V was trimmed by 6 bases and J by 0 bases, leaving 8 bases between them. The CDR3 is 13 residues long. The CDR3 region is CASSPSVNTEAFF. CDR3 bases: TGTGCCAGCAGCCCCAGCGTGAACACTGAAGCTTTCTTT.

This chain uses TRBV7-9 with TRBJ2-7, with D perhaps TRBD1 (6 bases). Looked up from germline, CDR1 is SEHNR and CDR2 is FQNEAQ (reference sequence). There are 15 residues in the CDR3. V gave up 5 bases and J gave up 6 bases, with 20 bases separating them. The CDR3 sequence: CASSNRQDGLGEQYF. The CDR3 DNA is TGTGCCAGCAGCAACAGACAGGACGGTTTGGGCGAGCAGTACTTC.

V gene TRBV11-3 combines with J gene TRBJ2-5; D is possibly TRBD1 (5 bases). The CDR3 contains 14 residues. V shed 5 bases and J shed 5 bases, with 15 bases lying between them. Germline assignment: CDR1 SGHNT and CDR2 YENEEA. In DNA form, the CDR3 reads TGTGCCAGCAGCCTTGAAGGGGCCTGGGAGACCCAGTACTTC. Amino acid sequence: CASSLEGAWETQYF.

The chain has TRBV7-6 and TRBJ2-7, with TRBD2 as a possible D gene (6 bases). Germline-derived CDR1 and CDR2 are SGHVS and FNYEAQ. Trimming pared 2 bases from V and 2 bases from J, leaving 19 bases between. This CDR3 contains 17 residues. The CDR3 DNA sequence: TGTGCCAGCAGCTTAAATTTGGCTAGCGCGCAAACCTACGAGCAGTACTTC. Amino acid sequence: CASSLNLASAQTYEQYF. The variable domain in full, completed from reference TRBV7-6 and TRBJ2-7, reads GAGVSQSPRYKVTKRGQDVALRCDPISGHVSLYWYRQALGQGPEFLTYFNYEAQQDKSGLPNDRFSAERPEGSISTLTIQRTEQRDSAMYRCASSLNLASAQTYEQYFGPGTRLTVT.